Each of the 25 T cell receptor beta chains below was sequenced from the same sample in a study of T cells after yellow fever vaccination. MiXCR was run by TCRdb on the 5' RACE reads, yielding one entry per CDR3 protein. The sample contains some 120,000 distinct CDR3 sequences, roughly 15% of which appear only once. Material: CD8+ T cells sorted from PBMCs, obtained 5 days after the yellow fever booster vaccination. All receptors come from a man younger than 35 who received the YFV17D yellow fever vaccine.

This clonotype has just a few counts. The gene calls are TRBV24-1 and TRBJ2-1, with D tentatively TRBD1 or TRBD2 (6 bases each). There are 17 residues in the CDR3. Germline V gene lookup returns CDR1 KGHDR and CDR2 SFDVKD. Trimming removed 10 bases at V and 1 base at J, with 22 bases between. In DNA form, the CDR3 reads TGTGCCACGCTCCGGGGGCCCTCGGTCTCTTCCTACAATGAGCAGTTCTTC. Its translation: CATLRGPSVSSYNEQFF.

The V and J genes are TRBV14 and TRBJ2-5; D unclear. V was shortened by 2 bases and J by 0 bases, with 4 bases between the two germline ends. The CDR3 is 13 amino acids. Germline V lookup: CDR1 SGHDN, CDR2 FVKESK. The CDR3 nucleotides are TGTGCCAGCAGCCAATTGAACCAAGAGACCCAGTACTTC. It codes for CASSQLNQETQYF.

This clonotype was observed at least ten times. The chain links TRBV28 to TRBJ1-4; D is possibly TRBD1 (6 bases). Germline CDR1 reads MDHEN; CDR2 reads SYDVKM. The CDR3 totals 16 residues. V lost 7 bases and J lost 8, with 23 bases in between. The CDR3 DNA reads TGTGCCAGCAACCCCCAAGACACCCAGGGGTGGGAAAAACTGTTTTTT. It yields the protein CASNPQDTQGWEKLFF. The full variable domain, rest sourced from reference TRBV28 and TRBJ1-4, is DVKVTQSSRYLVKRTGEKVFLECVQDMDHENMFWYRQDPGLGLRLIYFSYDVKMKEKGDIPEGYSVSREKKERFSLILESASTNQTSMYLCASNPQDTQGWEKLFFGSGTQLSVL.

This clonotype was seen a handful of times. This chain joins TRBV29-1 and TRBJ1-1; no reliable D call. The CDR3 is 12 residues long. Germline V gene sequence: CDR1 SQVTM, CDR2 ANQGSEA. V lost 8 bases, J lost 1 base, and 11 bases lay in between. For the CDR3, the DNA is TGCAGCCACGTAGAGGGGAACACTGAAGCTTTCTTT. This encodes CSHVEGNTEAFF.

The gene calls are TRBV4-3 and TRBJ1-2; D ambiguous. Trimming took off 0 bases at V and 2 bases at J, with 10 bases between the two ends. The CDR3 has 15 residues. Germline V gene lookup returns CDR1 LGHNA and CDR2 YSLEER. The CDR3, as DNA: TGCGCCAGCAGCCAAGATATTTCCGGGAACTATGGCTACACCTTC. The encoded protein is CASSQDISGNYGYTF.

This sequence joins TRBV7-9 and TRBJ1-1, with a tentative D call TRBD1 (6 bases). The CDR3 has 16 amino acids. From germline, CDR1 is SEHNR and CDR2 FQNEAQ (reference sequence). V was clipped by 5 bases and J by 0 bases, with 16 bases between them. CDR3 DNA sequence: TGTGCCAGCAGCCTTAGGAGAGGGACATTGAACACTGAAGCTTTCTTT. Protein: CASSLRRGTLNTEAFF.

The chain is built from TRBV4-1 and TRBJ2-3; perhaps TRBD1 as D (5 bases). CDR3 size: 14 residues. Trimming removed 8 bases from V and 2 bases from J, with 14 bases in between. CDR1 is MGHRA and CDR2 is YSYEKL in the germline V gene. The CDR3 reads CASGHPLSTDTQYF. CDR3 in DNA: TGCGCCAGCGGACACCCCTTGTCCACAGATACGCAGTATTTT.

This clonotype was counted between two and nine times. V usage is TRBV5-1 and J usage is TRBJ1-4; 7 bases fit TRBD1. Germline lookup yields CDR1 SGHRS and CDR2 YFSETQ. CDR3 size: 17 residues. After removal of 1 base from V and 7 bases from J, the junction contained 13 bases not matched to a gene. Here the CDR3 DNA reads TGCGCCAGCAGCTTGACACAATCAGGGGGGAGGTCTGAAAAACTGTTTTTT. Protein: CASSLTQSGGRSEKLFF. Combining the CDR3 with reference TRBV5-1 and TRBJ1-4 gives the whole variable domain KAGVTQTPRYLIKTRGQQVTLSCSPISGHRSVSWYQQTPGQGLQFLFEYFSETQRNKGNFPGRFSGRQFSNSRSEMNVSTLELGDSALYLCASSLTQSGGRSEKLFFGSGTQLSVL.

CDR3 in amino acids: CASSNGTSYNEQFF. In DNA, the CDR3 is TGTGCCAGCAGTAACGGGACCTCCTACAATGAGCAGTTCTTC. The chain joins TRBV6-2 or TRBV6-3 to TRBJ2-1; D may be TRBD1 or TRBD2 (5 bases each). V dropped 5 bases and J dropped 0 bases, with 8 bases sitting between them. Germline-derived CDR1 and CDR2 are MNHEY and SVGEGT. CDR3 length equals 14 residues.

This clonotype was observed a handful of times. J is TRBJ2-2 and V is TRBV13; D possibly corresponds to TRBD2 (5 bases). V gave up 0 bases and J gave up 4 bases, with 6 bases separating them. Germline CDR1 PRHDT, CDR2 FYEKMQ (reference sequence). The CDR3 is 14 residues long. The CDR3 region has the DNA TGTGCCAGCAGCTTAGGGCGGGCCACCGGGGAGCTGTTTTTT. It specifies CASSLGRATGELFF. Variable domain in full (rest from reference TRBV13 and TRBJ2-2): AAGVIQSPRHLIKEKRETATLKCYPIPRHDTVYWYQQGPGQDPQFLISFYEKMQSDKGSIPDRFSAQQFSDYHSELNMSSLELGDSALYFCASSLGRATGELFFGEGSRLTVL.

The CDR3 is CASTPAADRPRHEQYF. The CDR3 DNA reads as TGTGCCAGCACCCCCGCGGCGGACAGACCAAGGCACGAGCAGTACTTC. The V gene is TRBV6-5, the J gene TRBJ2-7; perhaps TRBD1 as D (6 bases). Germline lookup yields CDR1 MNHEY and CDR2 SVGAGI. The CDR3 sequence is 16 residues long. Trimming left V 7 bases short and J 5 bases short, with 24 bases between.

The chain employs TRBV7-2 and TRBJ2-2; 8 bases match TRBD1. The CDR3 is 13 residues long. J was trimmed by 6 bases and V by 5 bases; bases with no gene match: 2. The germline V gene has CDR1 SGHTA and CDR2 FQGNSA. CDR3 sequence reads: CASSRTGSGELFF. In DNA, the CDR3 is TGTGCCAGCAGCCGGACAGGGTCCGGGGAGCTGTTTTTT.

This clonotype was counted a few times. The chain couples TRBV11-2 to TRBJ2-1, with D perhaps TRBD2 (7 bases). V shed 5 bases and J shed 0 bases, with 14 bases lying between them. Per the germline V gene, CDR1 is SGHAT and CDR2 is FQNNGV. The CDR3 length is 16 residues. The CDR3 DNA follows: TGTGCCAGCAGCCCCTGGGGGGGCACCTCCTACAATGAGCAGTTCTTC. Amino acids: CASSPWGGTSYNEQFF.

The chain links TRBV7-6 to TRBJ2-4, with 8 bases identical to TRBD1. The CDR3 is 14 residues long. After removal of 5 bases from V and 9 bases from J, the junction contained 9 bases not matched to a gene. Germline CDR1 is SGHVS and CDR2 is FNYEAQ. The CDR3: CASSLQTGGGIQYF. The CDR3 DNA is TGTGCCAGCAGCCTACAAACAGGGGGTGGCATTCAGTACTTC. Together with reference TRBV7-6 and TRBJ2-4, the CDR3 gives the full variable domain: GAGVSQSPRYKVTKRGQDVALRCDPISGHVSLYWYRQALGQGPEFLTYFNYEAQQDKSGLPNDRFSAERPEGSISTLTIQRTEQRDSAMYRCASSLQTGGGIQYFGAGTRLSVL.

This clonotype has just a few counts. The gene calls are TRBV4-1 and TRBJ2-5; 9 bases line up with TRBD2. V lost 3 bases to trimming and J lost 1 base; unmatched junction nucleotides: 6. Germline values: CDR1 MGHRA, CDR2 YSYEKL. The CDR3 is made up of 16 amino acids. Here the CDR3 DNA reads TGCGCCAGCAGCCACCGGGTAGCGGGGGTCCAAGAGACCCAGTACTTC. This sequence encodes CASSHRVAGVQETQYF.

The gene calls are TRBV7-9 and TRBJ2-1; D is undetermined. V lost 1 base and J 12 bases, leaving 7 bases between the germline ends. In germline, CDR1 is SEHNR, CDR2 FQNEAQ (reference sequence). CDR3 length: 11 amino acids. The CDR3 spells CASSLGVPQFF. CDR3 DNA sequence: TGTGCCAGCAGCTTAGGGGTCCCGCAGTTCTTC.

This clonotype was found a few times. V gene TRBV19 combines with J gene TRBJ2-5; D is perhaps TRBD2 (5 bases). Trimming took 7 bases from V and 2 from J, leaving 11 bases between them. The CDR3 length is 13 residues. Germline V lookup: CDR1 LNHDA, CDR2 SQIVND (reference sequence). The CDR3 nucleotides are TGTGCCAGTAAGCAGTGGGAGCAAGAGACCCAGTACTTC. Translated: CASKQWEQETQYF.

This clonotype has ten or more counts. The V gene is TRBV6-1, the J gene TRBJ2-7, with D uncertain. Trimming pared 1 base from V and 1 base from J, leaving 11 bases between. Germline V CDR1 and CDR2: MNHNS, SASEGT. The CDR3 is 15 residues long. The CDR3 region is CASSEEGLGSYEQYV. DNA of the CDR3: TGTGCCAGCAGTGAAGAGGGCTTAGGGTCCTACGAGCAGTACGTC.

This clonotype turned up a few times. The chain carries TRBV20-1 and TRBJ2-7; D is perhaps TRBD1 (6 bases). The CDR3 has 15 amino acids. Trimming took off 0 bases at V and 0 bases at J, with 12 bases between the two ends. The germline CDR1 and CDR2 sequences are DFQATT and SNEGSKA (reference sequence). This CDR3 is CSARDLAGASYEQYF. CDR3 nucleotide sequence: TGCAGTGCTAGAGATCTGGCAGGGGCCTCCTACGAGCAGTACTTC.

This chain connects TRBV7-2 to TRBJ1-2; D unclear. The CDR3 consists of 16 residues. Germline-derived CDR1 and CDR2 are SGHTA and FQGNSA. The V and J ends lost 3 bases and 0 bases respectively, with 14 bases between them. CDR3 sequence (DNA): TGTGCCAGCAGCTTTATGTCGGTGAATCCTAACTATGGCTACACCTTC. Its protein is CASSFMSVNPNYGYTF.

The chain couples TRBV27 to TRBJ2-3; D assignment may be TRBD1 or TRBD2 (6 bases each). CDR3 length: 16 amino acids. Germline V gene sequence: CDR1 MNHEY, CDR2 SMNVEV (reference sequence). Trimming took off 4 bases at V and 2 bases at J, with 16 bases between the two ends. CDR3 region: CASSSRPGAATDTQYF. The CDR3 bases are TGTGCCAGCAGTTCACGGCCGGGGGCCGCCACAGATACGCAGTATTTT.

In this sample, this clonotype turned up a few times. This chain links TRBV28 with TRBJ2-2; 8 nucleotides align to TRBD2. Germline V gene lookup returns CDR1 MDHEN and CDR2 SYDVKM. The ends lost 4 bases at V and 6 bases at J; junction bases unmatched: 4. The CDR3 has 14 residues. The chain's CDR3 is CASSWPGGAGELFF. CDR3 bases: TGTGCCAGCAGTTGGCCGGGGGGGGCCGGGGAGCTGTTTTTT.

This clonotype has a handful of counts. The chain combines TRBV7-6 with TRBJ2-7, with TRBD2 matching over 7 bases. Germline V gene data show CDR1 as SGHVS and CDR2 as FNYEAQ. There are 12 residues in the CDR3. V lost 5 bases to trimming and J lost 4 bases; unmatched junction nucleotides: 2. The CDR3 sequence is CASSSGEYEQYF. The CDR3 coding sequence is TGTGCCAGCAGCAGCGGGGAGTACGAGCAGTACTTC.

This clonotype was recorded at least ten times. For the CDR3, the DNA is TGTGCCAGCCGCGGCAGCGACGGCACAGATACGCAGTATTTT. It specifies CASRGSDGTDTQYF. This chain links TRBV2 with TRBJ2-3; D unresolved. Germline loops: CDR1 SNHLY, CDR2 FYNNEI. The CDR3 is made up of 14 amino acids. V shed 8 bases and J shed 1 base, with 13 bases lying between them.

There are a few counts of this clonotype. The chain links TRBV3-1 to TRBJ2-3; 7 bases fit TRBD2. The junction had 7 bases not matched to a gene; V was cut back by 0 bases and J by 7 bases. This CDR3 spans 15 amino acids. Germline CDR1 reads LGHDT; CDR2 reads YNNKEL (reference sequence). The CDR3 loop reads CASSQDGGGFNTQYF. CDR3 nucleotides: TGTGCCAGCAGCCAAGATGGCGGGGGATTCAATACGCAGTATTTT.